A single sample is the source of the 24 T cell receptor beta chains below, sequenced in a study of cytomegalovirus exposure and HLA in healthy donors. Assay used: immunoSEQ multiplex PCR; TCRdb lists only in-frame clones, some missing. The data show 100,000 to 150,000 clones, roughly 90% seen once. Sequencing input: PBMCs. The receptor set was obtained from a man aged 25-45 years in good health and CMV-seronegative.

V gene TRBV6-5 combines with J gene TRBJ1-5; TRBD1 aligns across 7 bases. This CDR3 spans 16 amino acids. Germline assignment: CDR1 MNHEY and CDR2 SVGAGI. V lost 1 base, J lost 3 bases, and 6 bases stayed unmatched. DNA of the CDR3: TGTGCCAGCAGTTACTGGGCAGGGGGTTTCAATCAGCCCCAGCATTTT. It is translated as CASSYWAGGFNQPQHF.

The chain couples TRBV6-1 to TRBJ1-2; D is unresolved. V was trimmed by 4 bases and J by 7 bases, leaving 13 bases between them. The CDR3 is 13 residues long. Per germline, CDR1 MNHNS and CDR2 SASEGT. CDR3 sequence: CASSVSTAVGYTF. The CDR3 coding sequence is TGTGCCAGCAGTGTCTCCACGGCGGTTGGCTACACCTTC.

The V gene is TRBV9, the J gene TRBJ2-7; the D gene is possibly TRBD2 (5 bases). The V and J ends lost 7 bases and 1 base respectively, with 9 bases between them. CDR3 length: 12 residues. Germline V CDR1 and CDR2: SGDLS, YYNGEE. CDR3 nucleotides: TGTGCCAGCGGAGAGGGATCCTACGAGCAGTACTTC. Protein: CASGEGSYEQYF.

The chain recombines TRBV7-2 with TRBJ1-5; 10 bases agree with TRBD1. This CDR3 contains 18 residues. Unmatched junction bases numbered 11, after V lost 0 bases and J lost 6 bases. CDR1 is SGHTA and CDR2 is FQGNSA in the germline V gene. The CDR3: CASSLAHWDRGKFQPQHF. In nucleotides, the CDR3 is TGTGCCAGCAGCTTAGCGCACTGGGACAGGGGTAAATTTCAGCCCCAGCATTTT.

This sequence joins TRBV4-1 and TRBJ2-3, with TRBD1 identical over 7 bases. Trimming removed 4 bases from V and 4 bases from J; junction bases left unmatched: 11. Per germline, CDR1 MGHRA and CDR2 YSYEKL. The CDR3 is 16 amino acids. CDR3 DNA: TGCGCCAGCAGCCTATTGAGGGGGCTGAGGGCAGATACGCAGTATTTT. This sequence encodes CASSLLRGLRADTQYF.

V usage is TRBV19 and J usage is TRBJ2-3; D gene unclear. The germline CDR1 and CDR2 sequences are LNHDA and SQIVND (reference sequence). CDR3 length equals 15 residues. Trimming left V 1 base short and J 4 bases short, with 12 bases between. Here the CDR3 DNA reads TGTGCCAGTAGTATAGCCCCTACAGTGGCAGATACGCAGTATTTT. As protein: CASSIAPTVADTQYF.

The CDR3 spells CSVRSGDQPQHF. For the CDR3, the DNA is TGCAGCGTTAGGTCAGGGGATCAGCCCCAGCATTTT. The genes are TRBV29-1 and TRBJ1-5; TRBD1 is a possible D gene (6 bases). This CDR3 is 12 amino acids long. CDR1 is SQVTM and CDR2 is ANQGSEA in the germline V gene. Trimming removed 5 bases at V and 5 bases at J, with 10 bases between.

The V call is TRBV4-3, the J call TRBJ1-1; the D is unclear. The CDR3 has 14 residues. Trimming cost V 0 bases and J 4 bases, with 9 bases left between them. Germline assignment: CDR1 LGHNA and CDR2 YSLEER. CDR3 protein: CASSQEVRGTEAFF. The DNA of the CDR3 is TGCGCCAGCAGCCAAGAGGTCCGGGGCACTGAAGCTTTCTTT.

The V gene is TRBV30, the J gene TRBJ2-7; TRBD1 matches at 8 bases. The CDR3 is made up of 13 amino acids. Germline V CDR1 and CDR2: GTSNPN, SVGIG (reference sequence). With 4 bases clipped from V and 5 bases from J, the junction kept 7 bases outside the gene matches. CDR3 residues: CAWKLDRDDEQYF. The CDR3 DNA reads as TGTGCCTGGAAGCTGGACAGGGACGACGAGCAGTACTTC.

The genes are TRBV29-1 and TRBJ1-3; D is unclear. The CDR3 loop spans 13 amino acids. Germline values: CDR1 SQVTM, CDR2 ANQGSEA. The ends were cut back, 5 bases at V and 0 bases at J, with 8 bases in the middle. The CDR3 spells CSVKESSGNTIYF. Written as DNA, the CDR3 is TGCAGCGTTAAGGAGAGCTCTGGAAACACCATATATTTT.

CDR3 DNA sequence: TGTGCCAGCAGCGCGGTAGCGGGAGAGAACACCGGGGAGCTGTTTTTT. This codes for CASSAVAGENTGELFF. This chain connects TRBV9 to TRBJ2-2, with 9 bases fitting TRBD2. CDR3 length: 16 residues. V lost 3 bases to trimming and J lost 1 base; unmatched junction nucleotides: 4. Germline-derived CDR1 and CDR2 are SGDLS and YYNGEE.

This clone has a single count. The CDR3 sequence is CASTLGMKGVGEQYF. The CDR3 DNA follows: TGTGCCAGCACTCTCGGGATGAAGGGGGTTGGCGAGCAGTACTTC. This chain links TRBV6-5 with TRBJ2-5; TRBD1 might be the D (6 bases). Near its end, the DNA agrees better with TRBJ2-7, so the J call may be wrong. Germline-derived CDR1 and CDR2 are MNHEY and SVGAGI. This CDR3 region has 15 residues.

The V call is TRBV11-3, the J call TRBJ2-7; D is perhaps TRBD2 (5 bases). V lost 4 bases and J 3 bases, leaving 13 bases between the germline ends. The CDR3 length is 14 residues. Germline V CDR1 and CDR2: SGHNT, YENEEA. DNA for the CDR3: TGTGCCAGCAGCTCCCAGGAGGTAGGCTACGAGCAGTACTTC. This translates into CASSSQEVGYEQYF. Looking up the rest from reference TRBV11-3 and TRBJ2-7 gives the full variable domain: EAGVVQSPRYKIIEKKQPVAFWCNPISGHNTLYWYLQNLGQGPELLIRYENEEAVDDSQLPKDRFSAERLKGVDSTLKIQPAELGDSAVYLCASSSQEVGYEQYFGPGTRLTVT.

The CDR3 sequence is CASSPLLALYTGELFF. CDR3 nucleotides: TGTGCCAGCAGTCCTCTACTAGCGCTCTACACCGGGGAGCTGTTTTTT. The rearrangement uses TRBV6-4 and TRBJ2-2, with 7 bases matching TRBD2. Germline lookup yields CDR1 MRHNA and CDR2 SNTAGT. CDR3 length equals 16 residues. J lost 3 bases, V lost 5 bases, and 9 bases had no gene match.

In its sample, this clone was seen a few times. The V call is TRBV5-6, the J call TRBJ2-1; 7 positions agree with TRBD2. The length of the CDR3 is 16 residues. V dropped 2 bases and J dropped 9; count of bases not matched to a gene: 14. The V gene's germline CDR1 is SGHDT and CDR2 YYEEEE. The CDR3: CASSFYQREPPREQFF. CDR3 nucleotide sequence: TGTGCCAGCAGCTTCTACCAGCGGGAACCGCCCCGTGAGCAGTTCTTC.

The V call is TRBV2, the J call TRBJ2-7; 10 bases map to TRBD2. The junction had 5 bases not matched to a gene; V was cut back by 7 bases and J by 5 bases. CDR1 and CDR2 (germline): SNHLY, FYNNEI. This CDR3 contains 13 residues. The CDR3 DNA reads TGTGCCAGCAAACTAGCGGGAATCGACGAGCAGTACTTC. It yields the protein CASKLAGIDEQYF. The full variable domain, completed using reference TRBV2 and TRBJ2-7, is EPEVTQTPSHQVTQMGQEVILRCVPISNHLYFYWYRQILGQKVEFLVSFYNNEISEKSEIFDDQFSVERPDGSNFTLKIRSTKLEDSAMYFCASKLAGIDEQYFGPGTRLTVT.

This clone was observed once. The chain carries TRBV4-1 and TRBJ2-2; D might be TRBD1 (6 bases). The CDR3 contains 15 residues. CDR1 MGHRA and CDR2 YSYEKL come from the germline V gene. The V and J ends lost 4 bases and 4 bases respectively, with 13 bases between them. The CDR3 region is CASSPRGYGTGELFF. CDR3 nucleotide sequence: TGCGCCAGCAGCCCGAGGGGGTACGGCACCGGGGAGCTGTTTTTT.

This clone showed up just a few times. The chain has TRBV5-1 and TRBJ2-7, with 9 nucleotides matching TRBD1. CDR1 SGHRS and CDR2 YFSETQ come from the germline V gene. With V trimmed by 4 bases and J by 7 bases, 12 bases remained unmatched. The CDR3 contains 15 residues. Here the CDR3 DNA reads TGCGCCAGCAGCGCGTTTGCGGGACAGGGACTGGAGCAGTACTTC. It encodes CASSAFAGQGLEQYF.

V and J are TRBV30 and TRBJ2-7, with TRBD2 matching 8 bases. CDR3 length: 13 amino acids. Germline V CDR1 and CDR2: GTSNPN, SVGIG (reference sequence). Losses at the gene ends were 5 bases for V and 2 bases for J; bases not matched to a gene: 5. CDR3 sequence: CAWGGRPPYEQYF. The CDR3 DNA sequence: TGTGCCTGGGGCGGGAGGCCACCCTACGAGCAGTACTTC.

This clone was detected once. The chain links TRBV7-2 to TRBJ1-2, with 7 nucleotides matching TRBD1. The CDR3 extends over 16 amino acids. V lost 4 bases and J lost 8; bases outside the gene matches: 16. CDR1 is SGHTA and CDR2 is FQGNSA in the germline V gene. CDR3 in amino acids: CASSSFQGVSGRGYTF. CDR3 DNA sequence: TGTGCCAGCAGCTCCTTTCAGGGGGTCTCTGGTCGGGGCTACACCTTC.

The CDR3 reads CTSSQDKGTTGTRRAGELFF. CDR3 in DNA: TGCACCAGCAGCCAAGATAAGGGGACCACCGGGACTAGAAGGGCCGGGGAGCTGTTTTTT. The chain is built from TRBV1 and TRBJ2-2; the table's TRBD2 call for D was not verified on the DNA. TRBV1 is termed a pseudogene. This CDR3 region has 20 residues.

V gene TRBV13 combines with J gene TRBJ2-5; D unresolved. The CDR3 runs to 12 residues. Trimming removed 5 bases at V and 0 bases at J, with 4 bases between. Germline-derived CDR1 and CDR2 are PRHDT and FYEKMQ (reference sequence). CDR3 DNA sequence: TGTGCCAGCAGCCTGTACCAAGAGACCCAGTACTTC. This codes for CASSLYQETQYF. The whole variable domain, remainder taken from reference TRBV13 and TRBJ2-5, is AAGVIQSPRHLIKEKRETATLKCYPIPRHDTVYWYQQGPGQDPQFLISFYEKMQSDKGSIPDRFSAQQFSDYHSELNMSSLELGDSALYFCASSLYQETQYFGPGTRLLVL.

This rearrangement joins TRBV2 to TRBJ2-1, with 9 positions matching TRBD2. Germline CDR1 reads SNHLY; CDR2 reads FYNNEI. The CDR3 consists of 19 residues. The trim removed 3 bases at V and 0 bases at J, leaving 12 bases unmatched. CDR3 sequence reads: CASSETLAGASSSYNEQFF. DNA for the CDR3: TGTGCCAGCAGTGAGACACTAGCGGGCGCTTCAAGCTCCTACAATGAGCAGTTCTTC.

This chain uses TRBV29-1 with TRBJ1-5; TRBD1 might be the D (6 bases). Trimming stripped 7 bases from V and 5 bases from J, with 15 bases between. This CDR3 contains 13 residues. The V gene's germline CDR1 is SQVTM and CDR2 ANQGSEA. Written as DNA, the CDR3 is TGCAGCGGGGCGATAAACAGGGATCAGCCCCAGCATTTT. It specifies CSGAINRDQPQHF.